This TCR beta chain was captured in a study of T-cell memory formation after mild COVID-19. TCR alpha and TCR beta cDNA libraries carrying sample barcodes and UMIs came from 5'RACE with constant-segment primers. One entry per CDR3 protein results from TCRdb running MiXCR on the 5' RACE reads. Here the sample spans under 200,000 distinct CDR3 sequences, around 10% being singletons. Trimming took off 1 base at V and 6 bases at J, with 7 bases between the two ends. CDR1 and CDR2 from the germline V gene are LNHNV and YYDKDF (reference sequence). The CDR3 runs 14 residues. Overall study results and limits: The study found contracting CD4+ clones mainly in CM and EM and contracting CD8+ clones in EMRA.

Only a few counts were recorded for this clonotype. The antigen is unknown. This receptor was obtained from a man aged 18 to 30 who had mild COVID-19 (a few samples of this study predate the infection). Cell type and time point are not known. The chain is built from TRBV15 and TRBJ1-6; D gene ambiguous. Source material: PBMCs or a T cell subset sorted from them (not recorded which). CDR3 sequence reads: CATSRVRSNSPLHF. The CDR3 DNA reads TGTGCCACCAGCAGAGTCCGGTCTAATTCACCCCTCCACTTT.